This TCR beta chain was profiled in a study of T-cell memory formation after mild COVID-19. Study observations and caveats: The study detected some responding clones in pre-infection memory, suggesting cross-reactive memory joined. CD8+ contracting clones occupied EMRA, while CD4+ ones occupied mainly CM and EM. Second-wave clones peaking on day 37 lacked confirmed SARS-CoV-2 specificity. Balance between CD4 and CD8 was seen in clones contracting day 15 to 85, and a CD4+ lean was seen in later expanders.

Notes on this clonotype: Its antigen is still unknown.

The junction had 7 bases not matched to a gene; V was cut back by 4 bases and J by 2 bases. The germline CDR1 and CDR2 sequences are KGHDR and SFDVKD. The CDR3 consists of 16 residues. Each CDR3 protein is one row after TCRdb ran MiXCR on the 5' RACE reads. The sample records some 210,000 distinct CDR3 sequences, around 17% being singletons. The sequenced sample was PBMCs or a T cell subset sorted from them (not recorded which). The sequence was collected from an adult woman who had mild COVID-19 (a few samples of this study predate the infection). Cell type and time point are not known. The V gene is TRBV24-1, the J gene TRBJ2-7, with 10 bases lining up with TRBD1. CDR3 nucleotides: TGTGCCACCAGTGACCCCCGGGACAGGGGTGCCTACGAGCAGTACTTC. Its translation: CATSDPRDRGAYEQYF.